A single sample is the source of the 30 T cell receptor beta chains below, sequenced in a study of T-cell memory formation after mild COVID-19. TCRdb re-called the 5' RACE reads with MiXCR, one entry per CDR3 protein. The sample records hundreds of thousands of distinct CDR3 sequences, around 27% being singletons. Sequencing used PBMCs or a T cell subset sorted from them (not recorded which). Every receptor here comes from an adult woman who had mild COVID-19 (a few samples of this study predate the infection). Cell type and time point are not known.

V gene TRBV27 combines with J gene TRBJ1-2; 8 bases agree with TRBD1. The CDR3 extends over 15 amino acids. V shed 6 bases, J shed 1 base, and the junction held 7 bases outside the gene matches. CDR1 is MNHEY, CDR2 SMNVEV, per germline (reference sequence). CDR3 loop: CASSRTGFGNYGYTF. The DNA for the CDR3 is TGTGCCAGCAGCAGGACAGGGTTTGGTAACTATGGCTACACCTTC.

J is TRBJ2-1 and V is TRBV14, with 7 bases fitting TRBD1. Trimming at V came to 6 bases and at J to 7 bases, leaving 15 bases not matched to a gene. From germline, CDR1 is SGHDN and CDR2 FVKESK. CDR3 size: 16 residues. CDR3 sequence reads: CASSLSGQVTGNEQFF. For the CDR3, the DNA is TGTGCCAGCAGTCTTTCCGGACAGGTAACGGGGAATGAGCAGTTCTTC.

The chain links TRBV7-3 to TRBJ2-5; 8 nucleotides agree with TRBD2. The CDR3 is 15 residues long. Germline loops: CDR1 SGHTA, CDR2 FQGTGA. J was trimmed by 2 bases and V by 3 bases; bases with no gene match: 5. In nucleotides, the CDR3 is TGTGCCAGCAGCTTTATAGCGGGGTCACAAGAGACCCAGTACTTC. The encoded protein is CASSFIAGSQETQYF. Filled out from reference TRBV7-3 and TRBJ2-5, the complete variable domain reads GAGVSQTPSNKVTEKGKYVELRCDPISGHTALYWYRQSLGQGPEFLIYFQGTGAADDSGLPNDRFFAVRPEGSVSTLKIQRTERGDSAVYLCASSFIAGSQETQYFGPGTRLLVL.

This clonotype was detected a few times. The chain employs TRBV30 and TRBJ1-2; tentative D call: TRBD1 (6 bases). CDR1 GTSNPN and CDR2 SVGIG come from the germline V gene (reference sequence). V lost 2 bases and J 0 bases, leaving 13 bases between the germline ends. The CDR3 totals 15 residues. CDR3 protein: CAWSFAGAANYGYTF. The CDR3 region has the DNA TGTGCCTGGAGTTTCGCAGGGGCGGCTAACTATGGCTACACCTTC. Full variable domain (remainder filled in from reference TRBV30 and TRBJ1-2): SQTIHQWPATLVQPVGSPLSLECTVEGTSNPNLYWYRQAAGRGLQLLFYSVGIGQISSEVPQNLSASRPQDRQFILSSKKLLLSDSGFYLCAWSFAGAANYGYTFGSGTRLTVV.

The chain combines TRBV5-5 with TRBJ1-2, with 7 bases aligning to TRBD1. V shed 4 bases and J 3 bases; nucleotides not matched to a gene: 15. CDR1 and CDR2 (germline): SGHKS, YYEKEE (reference sequence). The CDR3 extends over 17 amino acids. CDR3 sequence: CASSLQGYPALDYGYTF. The CDR3 bases are TGTGCCAGCAGCCTACAGGGGTACCCAGCCCTAGACTATGGCTACACCTTC.

The chain links TRBV11-2 to TRBJ2-3; TRBD2 matches at 10 bases. Germline V lookup: CDR1 SGHAT, CDR2 FQNNGV. This CDR3 comprises 16 residues. V shed 5 bases, J shed 2 bases, and the junction held 7 bases outside the gene matches. This CDR3 reads CASSAVAGGLTDTQYF. The CDR3 DNA follows: TGTGCCAGCAGCGCCGTAGCGGGGGGCCTCACAGATACGCAGTATTTT. Drawing the rest from reference TRBV11-2 and TRBJ2-3, the complete variable domain is EAGVAQSPRYKIIEKRQSVAFWCNPISGHATLYWYQQILGQGPKLLIQFQNNGVVDDSQLPKDRFSAERLKGVDSTLKIQPAKLEDSAVYLCASSAVAGGLTDTQYFGPGTRLTVL.

The table lists this clonotype with a few counts. The chain is built from TRBV10-3 and TRBJ2-5, with 9 bases fitting TRBD2. Per the germline V gene, CDR1 is ENHRY and CDR2 is SYGVKD. The CDR3 has 18 residues. Trimming removed 2 bases from V and 3 bases from J; junction bases left unmatched: 13. Written as DNA, the CDR3 is TGTGCCATCAGTGAGGGTCCGTCGACTAGCGGATACAAAGAGACCCAGTACTTC. Translation: CAISEGPSTSGYKETQYF.

The sample holds a few counts of this clonotype. The rearrangement uses TRBV20-1 and TRBJ2-1; D is ambiguous. This CDR3 has 15 residues. The germline gives CDR1 DFQATT, CDR2 SNEGSKA (reference sequence). Trimming cost V 4 bases and J 8 bases, with 21 bases left between them. CDR3 nucleotides: TGCAGTGCTACCCCTCTAGATGGGTCTTGGTATGAGCAGTTCTTC. Translated: CSATPLDGSWYEQFF.

The chain joins TRBV6-5 to TRBJ2-7, with 12 bases identical to TRBD1. After removal of 5 bases from V and 6 bases from J, the junction contained 5 bases not matched to a gene. This CDR3 contains 14 residues. Germline V gene lookup returns CDR1 MNHEY and CDR2 SVGAGI. CDR3 protein: CASSRDRGHFEQYF. CDR3 in DNA: TGTGCCAGCAGTCGGGACAGGGGGCATTTCGAGCAGTACTTC.

This chain connects TRBV7-2 to TRBJ1-5; D is possibly TRBD1 (5 bases). CDR3 length: 16 amino acids. Trimming pared 5 bases from V and 7 bases from J, leaving 21 bases between. Per the germline V gene, CDR1 is SGHTA and CDR2 is FQGNSA. CDR3 nucleotide sequence: TGTGCCAGCAGCCGCCGGGACGGTCGCGTAAGGCAGCCCCAGCATTTT. Amino acid sequence: CASSRRDGRVRQPQHF.

This chain uses TRBV29-1 with TRBJ2-2; possible D gene TRBD1, 6 bases. With 5 bases removed from V and 6 bases from J, the gap between germline ends came to 10 bases. Germline CDR1 and CDR2: SQVTM and ANQGSEA. This CDR3 region has 12 residues. The CDR3 DNA reads TGCAGCGTTTCGACAGGAGCCGGGGAGCTGTTTTTT. Protein product: CSVSTGAGELFF.

The rearrangement links TRBV6-6 to TRBJ2-6; D uncertain. Germline CDR1 reads MNHNY; CDR2 reads SVGAGI (reference sequence). The CDR3 loop spans 17 amino acids. The germline V and J ends were trimmed by 9 bases and 2 bases, with 20 bases remaining between them. This chain's CDR3 is CASRNHRGRTGANVLTF. The CDR3 DNA sequence: TGTGCCAGTAGAAACCACCGTGGGCGGACTGGGGCCAACGTCCTGACTTTC.

The rearrangement links TRBV7-8 to TRBJ2-5; D might be TRBD2 (6 bases). Germline V lookup: CDR1 SGHVS, CDR2 FQNEAQ. V was trimmed by 5 bases and J by 3 bases, leaving 19 bases between them. This CDR3 has 16 residues. The CDR3 protein is CASSPRDSPGEETQYF. The CDR3 DNA sequence: TGTGCCAGCAGCCCCCGGGACTCCCCGGGGGAAGAGACCCAGTACTTC.

V usage is TRBV19 and J usage is TRBJ2-1; 7 positions agree with TRBD1. Germline trimming cut 7 bases from V and 6 bases from J; bases unmatched to any gene: 12. The CDR3 is 15 residues long. Per germline, CDR1 LNHDA and CDR2 SQIVND (reference sequence). The CDR3 region is CASTLDRVPGNEQFF. The CDR3 coding sequence is TGTGCCAGTACTCTAGACAGGGTACCGGGCAATGAGCAGTTCTTC. The full variable domain, completed using reference TRBV19 and TRBJ2-1, is DGGITQSPKYLFRKEGQNVTLSCEQNLNHDAMYWYRQDPGQGLRLIYYSQIVNDFQKGDIAEGYSVSREKKESFPLTVTSAQKNPTAFYLCASTLDRVPGNEQFFGPGTRLTVL.

The rearrangement uses TRBV6-5 and TRBJ2-3; D is possibly TRBD1 (6 bases). Germline V gives CDR1 MNHEY, CDR2 SVGAGI. This CDR3 spans 15 amino acids. V was shortened by 2 bases and J by 2 bases, with 11 bases between the two germline ends. In DNA, the CDR3 is TGTGCCAGCAGTTACGGCCCGGGACACACAGATACGCAGTATTTT. Protein product: CASSYGPGHTDTQYF.

At least ten counts were recorded for this clonotype. This chain joins TRBV6-6 and TRBJ2-5, with D possibly TRBD1 on 5 matching bases. V lost 0 bases, J lost 4 bases, and 9 bases lay in between. From germline, CDR1 is MNHNY and CDR2 SVGAGI (reference sequence). The CDR3 covers 14 residues. Here the CDR3 reads CASSYSVGAETQYF. For the CDR3, the DNA is TGTGCCAGCAGTTACTCAGTAGGGGCAGAGACCCAGTACTTC.

This clonotype was recorded at least ten times. The genes are TRBV20-1 and TRBJ2-5; D perhaps matches TRBD2 (5 bases). The CDR3 is 12 residues long. Germline V gene sequence: CDR1 DFQATT, CDR2 SNEGSKA (reference sequence). Between the trimmed V and J ends, which lost 6 bases and 5 bases, there was a span of 13 bases. DNA of the CDR3: TGCAGTGCACAGCAGGACTCGGAGACCCAGTACTTC. It specifies CSAQQDSETQYF.

The table lists this clonotype with a few counts. CDR3 sequence: CSAILPGAGTTDTQYF. CDR3 DNA sequence: TGCAGTGCTATTCTCCCTGGGGCAGGAACCACAGATACGCAGTATTTT. The rearrangement uses TRBV20-1 and TRBJ2-3, with D possibly matching TRBD1 (5 bases). Germline CDR1 and CDR2: DFQATT and SNEGSKA (reference sequence). The CDR3 runs to 16 residues. Between the trimmed V and J ends, which lost 4 bases and 2 bases, there was a span of 19 bases.

The rearrangement uses TRBV7-9 and TRBJ2-1; D remains unclear. The germline CDR1 and CDR2 sequences are SEHNR and FQNEAQ (reference sequence). The CDR3 is made up of 13 amino acids. Trimming took 1 base from V and 12 from J, leaving 13 bases between them. The CDR3 DNA reads TGTGCCAGCAGCTTAGTTACGAGCTTGGGGCAGTTCTTC. It is translated as CASSLVTSLGQFF.

This chain connects TRBV5-1 to TRBJ2-3; the D is unclear. Trimming shortened V by 0 bases and J by 2 bases, and 7 bases separated the two germline ends. CDR3 length equals 14 residues. Germline V gene data show CDR1 as SGHRS and CDR2 as YFSETQ. For the CDR3, the DNA is TGCGCCAGCAGCTTGGAGAAGCCCACAGATACGCAGTATTTT. It specifies CASSLEKPTDTQYF. Variable domain in full (rest from reference TRBV5-1 and TRBJ2-3): KAGVTQTPRYLIKTRGQQVTLSCSPISGHRSVSWYQQTPGQGLQFLFEYFSETQRNKGNFPGRFSGRQFSNSRSEMNVSTLELGDSALYLCASSLEKPTDTQYFGPGTRLTVL.

The V gene is TRBV9, the J gene TRBJ2-1; TRBD2 aligns across 8 bases. Germline V gives CDR1 SGDLS, CDR2 YYNGEE. CDR3 length equals 16 residues. V shed 2 bases, J shed 1 base, and the junction held 5 bases outside the gene matches. CDR3 nucleotides: TGTGCCAGCAGCGTCACGGGAGGGCAATCCTACAATGAGCAGTTCTTC. This translates into CASSVTGGQSYNEQFF. The full variable domain, with the rest looked up from reference TRBV9 and TRBJ2-1, is DSGVTQTPKHLITATGQRVTLRCSPRSGDLSVYWYQQSLDQGLQFLIQYYNGEERAKGNILERFSAQQFPDLHSELNLSSLELGDSALYFCASSVTGGQSYNEQFFGPGTRLTVL.

This clonotype was recorded a few times. This chain uses TRBV7-9 with TRBJ2-7; D gene unclear. Trimming took off 5 bases at V and 5 bases at J, with 7 bases between the two ends. This CDR3 has 11 residues. Germline CDR1 is SEHNR and CDR2 is FQNEAQ (reference sequence). CDR3 DNA: TGTGCCAGCAGCCCGTCACACGAGCAGTACTTC. As protein: CASSPSHEQYF.

This clonotype was counted only a few times. The chain joins TRBV20-1 to TRBJ2-7, with a tentative D call TRBD1 (5 bases). The CDR3 has 14 residues. Germline V gene sequence: CDR1 DFQATT, CDR2 SNEGSKA (reference sequence). Trimming removed 3 bases from V and 3 bases from J, with 15 bases in between. DNA for the CDR3: TGCAGTGCTAGTCTTGGCAGGGTACGCTACGAGCAGTACTTC. It codes for CSASLGRVRYEQYF.

This clonotype was detected only a few times. The gene calls are TRBV5-1 and TRBJ2-5; possibly TRBD2 for D (6 bases). The CDR3 is made up of 16 amino acids. Per germline, CDR1 SGHRS and CDR2 YFSETQ. The V end lost 6 bases, the J end lost 5 bases, and 23 bases lay between the germline ends. CDR3 loop: CASIEGPVEGLETQYF. The DNA for the CDR3 is TGCGCCAGCATAGAAGGGCCAGTGGAGGGTCTGGAGACCCAGTACTTC.

This clonotype has more than one count but fewer than ten. V is TRBV7-6 and J is TRBJ2-5; D possibly corresponds to TRBD2 (5 bases). Germline V lookup: CDR1 SGHVS, CDR2 FNYEAQ. This CDR3 has 14 residues. V lost 5 bases, J lost 1 base, and 11 bases lay in between. CDR3 bases: TGTGCCAGCAGCCCCGAGGGCAGCCAAGAGACCCAGTACTTC. It encodes CASSPEGSQETQYF. Complete variable domain (other parts from reference TRBV7-6 and TRBJ2-5): GAGVSQSPRYKVTKRGQDVALRCDPISGHVSLYWYRQALGQGPEFLTYFNYEAQQDKSGLPNDRFSAERPEGSISTLTIQRTEQRDSAMYRCASSPEGSQETQYFGPGTRLLVL.

Only a few counts were recorded for this clonotype. V and J are TRBV7-3 and TRBJ2-1, with 10 bases matching TRBD2. Per the germline V gene, CDR1 is SGHTA and CDR2 is FQGTGA. This CDR3 spans 15 amino acids. V was clipped by 3 bases and J by 7 bases; unmatched bases: 6. CDR3 DNA: TGTGCCAGCAGCTTCGGGACTAGCGCGGGGAATGAGCAGTTCTTC. Protein product: CASSFGTSAGNEQFF.

The table lists this clonotype with a few counts. The V gene is TRBV6-5, the J gene TRBJ1-5, with a tentative D call TRBD1 (5 bases). Germline CDR1 is MNHEY and CDR2 is SVGAGI. The CDR3 is 13 amino acids. Trimming took off 4 bases at V and 7 bases at J, with 11 bases between the two ends. CDR3 sequence reads: CASSWGSGQPQHF. The CDR3 nucleotides read TGTGCCAGCAGTTGGGGGTCGGGGCAGCCCCAGCATTTT.

This clonotype has only a few counts. The chain couples TRBV5-1 to TRBJ1-1; 7 positions agree with TRBD1. This CDR3 region has 15 residues. With V trimmed by 0 bases and J by 3 bases, 5 bases remained unmatched. Germline values: CDR1 SGHRS, CDR2 YFSETQ. The CDR3 DNA reads as TGCGCCAGCAGCTTGGAACCACAGGGGTACACTGAAGCTTTCTTT. Its translation is CASSLEPQGYTEAFF.

The chain recombines TRBV6-4 with TRBJ2-1; 9 bases are shared with TRBD2. V was pared by 8 bases and J by 2 bases, with 7 bases of the junction left unmatched. Germline CDR1 and CDR2: MRHNA and SNTAGT. The CDR3 is 15 residues long. The CDR3 DNA is TGTGCCAGCGCCGCACTAGCGGGCACCTACAATGAGCAGTTCTTC. Its protein is CASAALAGTYNEQFF.

The chain recombines TRBV18 with TRBJ2-3; 8 nucleotides agree with TRBD1. CDR1 and CDR2 from the germline V gene are KGHSH and LQKENI. V dropped 6 bases and J dropped 2; count of bases not matched to a gene: 7. This CDR3 comprises 15 residues. The CDR3 region is CASSRGQVSTDTQYF. The DNA of the CDR3 is TGTGCCAGCTCGCGGGGACAGGTCTCCACAGATACGCAGTATTTT.